This T cell receptor (beta chain) was captured by sequencing in a study of prognosis after radiotherapy for stage I lung cancer. Study-wide context: Patients were enrolled between early 2018 and early 2019 (all with stage I non-small cell lung cancer). General study points: Reportedly, TRBV and TRBJ gene usage differed by presence of metastases in patients.

The table lists this clonotype with many counts. Its antigen is as yet unknown. Trimming cost V 2 bases and J 4 bases, with 11 bases left between them. The germline V gene encodes CDR1 SGHRS and CDR2 YFSETQ. This CDR3 has 14 amino acids. By two-round multiplex PCR, the TCR beta CDR3 was amplified from genomic DNA. The authors ran first-round PCR with primers specific to each TRBV and TRBJ gene. Second-round PCR used universal primers. TCRdb analysed the multiplex PCR reads with MiXCR anew, one entry per CDR3 protein. The repertoire includes about 30,000 distinct CDR3 sequences, less than 35% of them detected once, and about 12% sits in the top ten.

The chain uses TRBV5-1 and TRBJ2-3, with D perhaps matching TRBD2 (6 bases). This specimen consisted of PBMCs, obtained before or after stereotactic body radiation therapy (not recorded which). This TCR was sampled from a donor of 50 years or more with non-small cell lung cancer. The CDR3 DNA is TGCGCCAGCAGCTTCTCTAGCGAGGCAGATACGCAGTATTTT. Protein: CASSFSSEADTQYF.